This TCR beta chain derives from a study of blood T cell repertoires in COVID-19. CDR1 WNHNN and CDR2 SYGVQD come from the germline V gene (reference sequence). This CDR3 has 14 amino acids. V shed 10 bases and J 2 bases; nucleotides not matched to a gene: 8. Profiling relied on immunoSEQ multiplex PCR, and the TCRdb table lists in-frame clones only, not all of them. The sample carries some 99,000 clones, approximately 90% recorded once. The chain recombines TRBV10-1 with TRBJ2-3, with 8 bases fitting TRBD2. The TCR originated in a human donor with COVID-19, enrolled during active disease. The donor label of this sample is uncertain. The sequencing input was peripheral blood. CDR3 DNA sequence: TGCGCCACCAGGCGGGAGGCCACCACAGATACGCAGTATTTT. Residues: CATRREATTDTQYF.